Below are 22 T cell receptor beta chains sequenced from a single sample in a study of cytomegalovirus exposure and HLA in healthy donors. It was with 60 Vbeta and 13 Jbeta primers that the PCR ran. Here immunoSEQ multiplex PCR was the method, and the copy in TCRdb shows in-frame clones only, minus some. In the table there are roughly 190,000 clones, roughly 13% of which are singletons. Sequenced: PBMCs. Source of these receptors: a man in his forties or fifties in good health and CMV-seropositive.

The chain recombines TRBV10-1 with TRBJ2-3, with 13 bases lining up with TRBD2. CDR3 length: 14 amino acids. J was trimmed by 6 bases and V by 6 bases; bases with no gene match: 3. The germline V gene encodes CDR1 WNHNN and CDR2 SYGVQD (reference sequence). The CDR3: CASSTSGGADTQYF. The CDR3 DNA is TGCGCCAGCAGCACTAGCGGGGGGGCGGATACGCAGTATTTT.

This chain joins TRBV27 and TRBJ2-2; D is unresolved. V lost 2 bases to trimming and J lost 0 bases, with 13 bases between them. Per germline, CDR1 MNHEY and CDR2 SMNVEV (reference sequence). CDR3 length equals 17 residues. The CDR3 bases are TGTGCCAGCAGTTTAATGTTAGTCAAGCCGAACACCGGGGAGCTGTTTTTT. Protein sequence: CASSLMLVKPNTGELFF.

This clone was picked up a small number of times. As DNA, the CDR3 is TGCGCCAGCAGCCCCGGGGACCTAGCGTCTAATGAAAAACTGTTTTTT. It yields the protein CASSPGDLASNEKLFF. The rearrangement links TRBV5-1 to TRBJ1-4; D is perhaps TRBD1 (5 bases). The CDR3 runs 16 residues. Germline V gene lookup returns CDR1 SGHRS and CDR2 YFSETQ. The germline V and J ends were trimmed by 4 bases and 3 bases, with 16 bases remaining between them.

This clone was recorded a few times. This rearrangement joins TRBV10-3 to TRBJ2-3; no clear D gene. Per germline, CDR1 ENHRY and CDR2 SYGVKD. CDR3 length: 12 residues. With 2 bases removed from V and 6 bases from J, the gap between germline ends came to 6 bases. DNA for the CDR3: TGTGCCATCAGTGAGCTAGACGATACGCAGTATTTT. Protein product: CAISELDDTQYF.

The chain couples TRBV9 to TRBJ1-6, with 7 bases identical to TRBD1. CDR3 length: 14 residues. With 2 bases clipped from V and 7 bases from J, the junction kept 3 bases outside the gene matches. The germline V gene encodes CDR1 SGDLS and CDR2 YYNGEE. The CDR3 DNA is TGTGCCAGCAGCGTTCGACAGGGAAATTCACCCCTCCACTTT. This translates into CASSVRQGNSPLHF.

The rearrangement links TRBV2 to TRBJ1-6; unclear D gene. V lost 1 base and J lost 8, with 9 bases in between. This CDR3 spans 14 amino acids. Germline V gene lookup returns CDR1 SNHLY and CDR2 FYNNEI. The CDR3 region is CASSEVVLHSPLHF. CDR3 bases: TGTGCCAGCAGTGAAGTGGTGCTACATTCACCCCTCCACTTT.

The genes are TRBV9 and TRBJ1-4; TRBD1 aligns across 7 bases. The length of the CDR3 is 18 residues. The junction had 17 bases not matched to a gene; V was cut back by 4 bases and J by 5 bases. CDR1 and CDR2 (germline): SGDLS, YYNGEE. The CDR3 sequence: CASSFSPRRTGENEKLFF. The CDR3 region has the DNA TGTGCCAGCAGCTTTTCCCCTAGGAGGACAGGCGAGAATGAAAAACTGTTTTTT.

The chain uses TRBV5-4 and TRBJ1-1; 9 nucleotides agree with TRBD1. The V gene's germline CDR1 is SGHNT and CDR2 YYREEE (reference sequence). The CDR3 sequence is 13 residues long. Trimming at V came to 7 bases and at J to 7 bases, leaving 8 bases not matched to a gene. DNA for the CDR3: TGTGCCAGCGGGTTGTTGGACAGGGGTGAAGCTTTCTTT. As protein: CASGLLDRGEAFF. The full variable domain, in which reference TRBV5-4 and TRBJ1-1 provide the parts outside the CDR3, is ETGVTQSPTHLIKTRGQQVTLRCSSQSGHNTVSWYQQALGQGPQFIFQYYREEENGRGNFPPRFSGLQFPNYSSELNVNALELDDSALYLCASGLLDRGEAFFGQGTRLTVV.

The chain uses TRBV30 and TRBJ2-1, with a possible D match to TRBD2 (5 bases). This CDR3 region has 12 residues. Germline values: CDR1 GTSNPN, CDR2 SVGIG (reference sequence). The V end was cut by 4 bases, the J end by 4 bases, with 8 bases between. The chain's CDR3 is CAWTGGYNEQFF. CDR3 DNA sequence: TGTGCCTGGACAGGAGGATACAATGAGCAGTTCTTC.

This rearrangement joins TRBV19 to TRBJ2-5; D remains ambiguous. CDR3 length: 12 amino acids. The germline gives CDR1 LNHDA, CDR2 SQIVND (reference sequence). V lost 8 bases to trimming and J lost 7 bases, with 14 bases between them. The CDR3 region is CASDDTAGTQYF. CDR3 nucleotide sequence: TGTGCCAGTGATGACACGGCCGGGACCCAGTACTTC.

This clone showed up just a few times. The gene calls are TRBV5-1 and TRBJ2-2; D ambiguous. V was shortened by 1 base and J by 7 bases, with 14 bases between the two germline ends. The CDR3 contains 15 residues. Germline V CDR1 and CDR2: SGHRS, YFSETQ. Here the CDR3 reads CASSLSAGSSGELFF. The DNA of the CDR3 is TGCGCCAGCAGCTTGAGTGCAGGTTCCAGCGGGGAGCTGTTTTTT.

The chain links TRBV5-1 to TRBJ1-5, with D unresolved. The CDR3 covers 16 residues. Trimming took 4 bases from V and 0 from J, leaving 14 bases between them. Germline V lookup: CDR1 SGHRS, CDR2 YFSETQ. The CDR3 is CASSPEGSFSNQPQHF. The CDR3 nucleotides are TGCGCCAGCAGCCCGGAGGGCAGCTTTAGCAATCAGCCCCAGCATTTT.

This clone appeared a few times. The chain carries TRBV27 and TRBJ2-1; TRBD1 is a possible D gene (6 bases). V lost 4 bases and J 1 base, leaving 11 bases between the germline ends. This CDR3 has 15 amino acids. In germline, CDR1 is MNHEY, CDR2 SMNVEV (reference sequence). CDR3 DNA sequence: TGTGCCAGCAGTTCCTTCGGGACATCCTACAATGAGCAGTTCTTC. Amino acids: CASSSFGTSYNEQFF.

This clone was counted a few times. The rearrangement joins TRBV28 to TRBJ2-5; 13 bases align to TRBD2. After removal of 4 bases from V and 2 bases from J, the junction contained 13 bases not matched to a gene. Germline V gene data show CDR1 as MDHEN and CDR2 as SYDVKM. The CDR3 extends over 19 amino acids. The CDR3 sequence is CASSSMTSGGLDLQETQYF. The CDR3 nucleotides are TGTGCCAGCAGTTCTATGACTAGCGGGGGGCTAGACCTGCAAGAGACCCAGTACTTC.

This rearrangement joins TRBV21-1 to TRBJ2-1; TRBD2, as called in the table, went unchecked against the DNA. TRBV21-1 is tagged as a pseudogene. The CDR3 is 9 residues long. CDR3 sequence reads: CASCDEQFF. CDR3 nucleotide sequence: TGTGCCAGCTGCGATGAGCAGTTCTTC.

This clone was counted only a few times. V usage is TRBV20-1 and J usage is TRBJ2-3, with unresolved D. Per the germline V gene, CDR1 is DFQATT and CDR2 is SNEGSKA (reference sequence). CDR3 length: 11 amino acids. Trimming cost V 4 bases and J 6 bases, with 8 bases left between them. CDR3 loop: CSATRWDTQYF. CDR3 nucleotides: TGCAGTGCTACCCGGTGGGATACGCAGTATTTT.

There are a few counts of this clone. CDR3 nucleotides: TGTGCCAGCAGTGAGTGGACAGGGTTCGGCAAAAACATTCAGTACTTC. As protein: CASSEWTGFGKNIQYF. The J gene is TRBJ2-4, the V gene TRBV2, with 8 positions matching TRBD1. J gave up 3 bases and V 3 bases, and 7 bases lay outside the gene matches. The germline gives CDR1 SNHLY, CDR2 FYNNEI. The CDR3 length is 16 residues.

The chain recombines TRBV16 with TRBJ1-2; D may be TRBD1 (6 bases). CDR3 length: 15 residues. V lost 4 bases to trimming and J lost 4 bases, with 16 bases between them. Germline V gives CDR1 KGHSY, CDR2 FQNENV. Here the CDR3 DNA reads TGTGCCAGCAGCCCCAGATCGACAGGAGCCTATGGCTACACCTTC. Translation: CASSPRSTGAYGYTF. Variable domain in full (rest from reference TRBV16 and TRBJ1-2): GEEVAQTPKHLVRGEGQKAKLYCAPIKGHSYVFWYQQVLKNEFKFLISFQNENVFDETGMPKERFSAKCLPNSPCSLEIQATKLEDSAVYFCASSPRSTGAYGYTFGSGTRLTVV.

The J gene is TRBJ1-2, the V gene TRBV4-1; D might be TRBD1 (6 bases). The CDR3 is made up of 14 amino acids. V was trimmed by 4 bases and J by 1 base, leaving 10 bases between them. Germline-derived CDR1 and CDR2 are MGHRA and YSYEKL. The chain's CDR3 is CASSPRQVNYGYTF. The CDR3 coding sequence is TGCGCCAGCAGCCCTAGACAGGTTAACTATGGCTACACCTTC.

This clone showed up just a few times. The rearrangement links TRBV27 to TRBJ2-1, with 12 bases aligning to TRBD1. V trimming: 4 bases; J trimming: 4 bases; junction bases outside the gene matches: 8. The length of the CDR3 is 17 residues. Germline V CDR1 and CDR2: MNHEY, SMNVEV (reference sequence). CDR3 nucleotides: TGTGCCAGCAGTTACCGCCGGGACAGGGGGCTTTACAATGAGCAGTTCTTC. Translated: CASSYRRDRGLYNEQFF.

This clone occurred once. This chain uses TRBV28 with TRBJ1-3; possible D gene TRBD1, 5 bases. Trimming stripped 4 bases from V and 2 bases from J, with 15 bases between. Germline CDR1 is MDHEN and CDR2 is SYDVKM. The CDR3 runs to 16 residues. The CDR3 DNA reads as TGTGCCAGCAGTTGGGGGGGGAACTCTGCTGGAAACACCATATATTTT. Protein: CASSWGGNSAGNTIYF.

V gene TRBV18 combines with J gene TRBJ2-7; TRBD1 agrees at 9 bases. The CDR3 length is 15 residues. Germline V lookup: CDR1 KGHSH, CDR2 LQKENI. J gave up 6 bases and V 4 bases, and 10 bases lay outside the gene matches. The chain's CDR3 is CASSLGQGLGGEQYV. The DNA for the CDR3 is TGTGCCAGCTCACTAGGACAGGGGCTGGGGGGCGAGCAGTACGTC.